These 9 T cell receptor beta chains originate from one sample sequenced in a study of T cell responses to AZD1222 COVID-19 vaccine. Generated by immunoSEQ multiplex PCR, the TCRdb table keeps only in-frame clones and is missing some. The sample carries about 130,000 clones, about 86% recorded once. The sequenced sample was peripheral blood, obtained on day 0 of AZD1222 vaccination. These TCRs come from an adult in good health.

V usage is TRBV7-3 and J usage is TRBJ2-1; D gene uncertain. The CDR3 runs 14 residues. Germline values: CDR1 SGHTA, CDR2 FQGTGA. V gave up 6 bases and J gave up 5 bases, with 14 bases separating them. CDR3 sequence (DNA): TGTGCCAGCAGTCCCGGTGGCAGGAACAATGAGCAGTTCTTC. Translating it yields CASSPGGRNNEQFF.

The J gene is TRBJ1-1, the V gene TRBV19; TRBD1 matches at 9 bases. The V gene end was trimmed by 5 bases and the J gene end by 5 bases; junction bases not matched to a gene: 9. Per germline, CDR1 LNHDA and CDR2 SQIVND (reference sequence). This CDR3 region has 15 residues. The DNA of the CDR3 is TGTGCCAGTAGTTCCACAGGGGGCGCTTGGACTGAAGCTTTCTTT. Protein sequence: CASSSTGGAWTEAFF.

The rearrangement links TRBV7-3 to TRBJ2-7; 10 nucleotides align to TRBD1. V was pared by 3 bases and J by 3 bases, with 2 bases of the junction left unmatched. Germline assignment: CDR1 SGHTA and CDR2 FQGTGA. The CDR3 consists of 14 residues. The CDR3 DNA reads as TGTGCCAGCAGCTTCGGGACAGGGGACTACGAGCAGTACTTC. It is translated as CASSFGTGDYEQYF.

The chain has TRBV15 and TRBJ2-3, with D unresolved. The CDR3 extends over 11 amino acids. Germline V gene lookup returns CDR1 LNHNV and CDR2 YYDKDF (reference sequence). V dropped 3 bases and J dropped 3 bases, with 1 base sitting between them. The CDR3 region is CATSRTDTQYF. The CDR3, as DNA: TGTGCCACCAGCAGGACAGATACGCAGTATTTT.

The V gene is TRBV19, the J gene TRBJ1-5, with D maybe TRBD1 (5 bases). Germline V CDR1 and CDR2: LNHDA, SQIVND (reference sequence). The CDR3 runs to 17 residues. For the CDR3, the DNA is TGTGATACCCCTAGGCCAGGGAGCGATAATAGCAATCAGCCCCAGCATTTT. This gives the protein CDTPRPGSDNSNQPQHF.

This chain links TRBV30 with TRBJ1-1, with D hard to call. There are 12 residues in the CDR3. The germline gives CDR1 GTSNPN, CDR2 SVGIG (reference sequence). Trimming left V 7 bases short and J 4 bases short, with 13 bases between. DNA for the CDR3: TGTGCCTTGGGGAGGGTTGGCACTGAAGCTTTCTTT. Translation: CALGRVGTEAFF. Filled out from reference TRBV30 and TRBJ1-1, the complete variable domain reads SQTIHQWPATLVQPVGSPLSLECTVEGTSNPNLYWYRQAAGRGLQLLFYSVGIGQISSEVPQNLSASRPQDRQFILSSKKLLLSDSGFYLCALGRVGTEAFFGQGTRLTVV.

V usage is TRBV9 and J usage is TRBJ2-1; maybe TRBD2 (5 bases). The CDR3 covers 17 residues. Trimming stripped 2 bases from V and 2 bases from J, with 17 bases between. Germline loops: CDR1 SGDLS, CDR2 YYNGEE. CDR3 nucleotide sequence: TGTGCCAGCAGCGTGTTGTCTAGCCGGGGTCCCTACAATGAGCAGTTCTTC. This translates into CASSVLSSRGPYNEQFF.

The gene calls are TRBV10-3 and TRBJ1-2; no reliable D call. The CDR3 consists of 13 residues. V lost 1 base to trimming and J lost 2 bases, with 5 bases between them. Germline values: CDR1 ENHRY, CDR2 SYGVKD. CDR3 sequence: CAISELGNYGYTF. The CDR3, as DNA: TGTGCCATCAGTGAGTTGGGGAACTATGGCTACACCTTC.

DNA of the CDR3: TGTGCCAGCAGCTTAGAACTAGCGGATAGCACAGATACGCAGTATTTT. Encoded protein: CASSLELADSTDTQYF. The genes are TRBV7-3 and TRBJ2-3; 8 positions match TRBD2. CDR1 and CDR2 (germline): SGHTA, FQGTGA. The ends lost 2 bases at V and 0 bases at J; junction bases unmatched: 4. The CDR3 totals 16 residues. The full variable domain, in which reference TRBV7-3 and TRBJ2-3 provide the parts outside the CDR3, is GAGVSQTPSNKVTEKGKYVELRCDPISGHTALYWYRQSLGQGPEFLIYFQGTGAADDSGLPNDRFFAVRPEGSVSTLKIQRTERGDSAVYLCASSLELADSTDTQYFGPGTRLTVL.